The 25 T cell receptor beta chains presented below share a single source sample, sequenced in a study of shared T cell receptors in the human thymus. TCRdb's copy holds only in-frame clones and misses some; the assay was immunoSEQ multiplex PCR. The repertoire holds 600,000 or so clones, with more than 70% as singletons. The same specimen was also included in a second study, on human thymus T cells.

Specimen: thymocytes. The source of these receptors is a boy younger than two with a congenital heart defect.

The rearrangement links TRBV6-1 to TRBJ2-2; unclear D gene. The CDR3 extends over 14 amino acids. The V and J ends lost 2 bases and 10 bases respectively, with 14 bases between them. From germline, CDR1 is MNHNS and CDR2 SASEGT. CDR3 nucleotide sequence: TGTGCCAGCAGTGAAAAATTAGCCCCGGTGGAGCTGTTTTTT. Translating it yields CASSEKLAPVELFF.

A single count supports this clone. The chain has TRBV10-3 and TRBJ1-1, with D perhaps TRBD1 (6 bases). The germline V gene encodes CDR1 ENHRY and CDR2 SYGVKD. This CDR3 spans 14 amino acids. Trimming cost V 4 bases and J 5 bases, with 14 bases left between them. The chain's CDR3 is CAISVGGGRTEAFF. The CDR3 DNA reads TGTGCCATCAGTGTAGGCGGGGGCAGGACTGAAGCTTTCTTT.

In this sample, this clone turned up once. J is TRBJ1-2 and V is TRBV5-6, with D possibly being TRBD1 (6 bases). The CDR3 spans 14 residues. With 4 bases removed from V and 6 bases from J, the gap between germline ends came to 16 bases. CDR1 is SGHDT, CDR2 YYEEEE, per germline. The CDR3 nucleotides read TGTGCCAGCAGCACCCGGGAGGGGGGGGATGGCTACACCTTC. Its protein product is CASSTREGGDGYTF.

The chain joins TRBV7-9 to TRBJ1-1; TRBD1 might be the D (6 bases). CDR1 is SEHNR, CDR2 FQNEAQ, per germline (reference sequence). The V gene lost 5 bases and the J gene lost 4 bases, with 23 bases spanning the gap. The CDR3 extends over 17 amino acids. CDR3 sequence: CASSASETGLGVTEAFF. CDR3 nucleotide sequence: TGTGCCAGCAGCGCATCTGAGACAGGCTTAGGAGTCACTGAAGCTTTCTTT.

This sequence joins TRBV10-2 and TRBJ2-1; TRBD2 agrees at 7 bases. This CDR3 is 11 amino acids long. V lost 10 bases and J lost 9; bases outside the gene matches: 6. CDR1 and CDR2 (germline): WSHSY, SAAADI. CDR3 in amino acids: CATTSGGEQFF. DNA for the CDR3: TGCGCCACCACCTCGGGGGGTGAGCAGTTCTTC.

This chain links TRBV5-6 with TRBJ2-1; TRBD2 agrees at 11 bases. This CDR3 is 17 amino acids long. Germline V gene sequence: CDR1 SGHDT, CDR2 YYEEEE. The junction had 6 bases not matched to a gene; V was cut back by 4 bases and J by 0 bases. The CDR3 DNA reads as TGTGCCAGCAGCGGACTAGCGGGCCCCTGCTCCTACAATGAGCAGTTCTTC. It translates to CASSGLAGPCSYNEQFF.

This clone was picked up one time. The chain joins TRBV2 to TRBJ1-4; 7 bases agree with TRBD1. After removal of 8 bases from V and 3 bases from J, the junction contained 6 bases not matched to a gene. CDR3 length: 14 residues. The germline V gene has CDR1 SNHLY and CDR2 FYNNEI. The CDR3 DNA follows: TGTGCCAGCCAGAGGGACAGACCTAATGAAAAACTGTTTTTT. It is translated as CASQRDRPNEKLFF.

This clone was observed a few times. V is TRBV4-3 and J is TRBJ2-7; TRBD1 is a possible D gene (5 bases). Trimming removed 0 bases at V and 5 bases at J, with 11 bases between. CDR1 LGHNA and CDR2 YSLEER come from the germline V gene. The CDR3 consists of 14 residues. The CDR3 reads CASSQEFQGHEQYF. The CDR3 DNA follows: TGCGCCAGCAGCCAAGAATTCCAGGGCCACGAGCAGTACTTC.

This chain joins TRBV28 and TRBJ1-1; the match to TRBD1 covers 10 bases. From germline, CDR1 is MDHEN and CDR2 SYDVKM. CDR3 length: 17 amino acids. V was pared by 2 bases and J by 4 bases, with 10 bases of the junction left unmatched. CDR3 sequence (DNA): TGTGCCAGCAGTTTACGGGAAAGACAGGGGGCTCTCACTGAAGCTTTCTTT. It translates to CASSLRERQGALTEAFF.

V usage is TRBV5-4 and J usage is TRBJ2-1; tentatively, D is TRBD2 (5 bases). The CDR3 has 16 residues. Trimming removed 1 base from V and 3 bases from J, with 14 bases in between. CDR1 and CDR2 (germline): SGHNT, YYREEE (reference sequence). CDR3 sequence: CASSLYPLENYNEQFF. CDR3 DNA sequence: TGTGCCAGCAGCTTGTATCCACTAGAGAACTACAATGAGCAGTTCTTC.

The chain uses TRBV6-5 and TRBJ2-7; 8 bases fit TRBD2. Trimming at V came to 5 bases and at J to 1 base, leaving 4 bases not matched to a gene. This CDR3 has 14 residues. The germline V gene encodes CDR1 MNHEY and CDR2 SVGAGI. As DNA, the CDR3 is TGTGCCAGCAGTCCCGGGACTAGATCCTACGAGCAGTACTTC. Protein product: CASSPGTRSYEQYF.

The chain has TRBV15 and TRBJ1-6; maybe TRBD1 (5 bases). V was trimmed by 3 bases and J by 7 bases, leaving 13 bases between them. Germline V gene sequence: CDR1 LNHNV, CDR2 YYDKDF (reference sequence). This CDR3 contains 15 residues. DNA for the CDR3: TGTGCCACCAGCAGCAGGGTTCGGCTAAATTCACCCCTCCACTTT. This gives the protein CATSSRVRLNSPLHF.

The chain is built from TRBV6-5 and TRBJ2-5; 7 bases align to TRBD2. In germline, CDR1 is MNHEY, CDR2 SVGAGI. V lost 7 bases and J lost 1; bases outside the gene matches: 9. The CDR3 is made up of 15 amino acids. The CDR3 here is CASKLRAGLQETQYF. CDR3 sequence (DNA): TGTGCCAGCAAATTGAGAGCGGGACTCCAAGAGACCCAGTACTTC.

The chain recombines TRBV6-5 with TRBJ2-7, with 8 nucleotides matching TRBD2. CDR1 and CDR2 from the germline V gene are MNHEY and SVGAGI. Trimming removed 6 bases from V and 2 bases from J; junction bases left unmatched: 9. CDR3 size: 15 residues. The CDR3 here is CASSILAETTYEQYF. The CDR3 DNA reads as TGTGCCAGCAGCATACTAGCGGAGACGACCTACGAGCAGTACTTC.

The chain couples TRBV28 to TRBJ1-4, with D possibly matching TRBD1 (5 bases). CDR3 length equals 14 residues. The V and J ends lost 6 bases and 4 bases respectively, with 12 bases between them. The germline CDR1 and CDR2 sequences are MDHEN and SYDVKM. This CDR3 is CASSKGKGNEKLFF. CDR3 nucleotides: TGTGCCAGCAGCAAGGGGAAGGGTAATGAAAAACTGTTTTTT.

The V and J genes are TRBV10-3 and TRBJ2-7, with 7 bases matching TRBD2. Germline V gene sequence: CDR1 ENHRY, CDR2 SYGVKD. Unmatched junction bases numbered 13, after V lost 5 bases and J lost 3 bases. The CDR3 loop spans 16 amino acids. The CDR3 reads CAISSRLAASFYEQYF. The CDR3 DNA reads as TGTGCCATCAGTTCACGCCTAGCGGCCTCCTTCTACGAGCAGTACTTC.

This clone has just a few counts. This rearrangement joins TRBV28 to TRBJ1-4, with TRBD1 matching 9 bases. CDR3 length equals 14 residues. V shed 10 bases, J shed 8 bases, and the junction held 11 bases outside the gene matches. Germline CDR1 MDHEN, CDR2 SYDVKM. In nucleotides, the CDR3 is TGTGCCATCGCCCCGGACAGGGGTTACGAAAAACTGTTTTTT. Translating gives CAIAPDRGYEKLFF. The full variable domain, with the rest looked up from reference TRBV28 and TRBJ1-4, is DVKVTQSSRYLVKRTGEKVFLECVQDMDHENMFWYRQDPGLGLRLIYFSYDVKMKEKGDIPEGYSVSREKKERFSLILESASTNQTSMYLCAIAPDRGYEKLFFGSGTQLSVL.

This clone came up a few times. J is TRBJ1-1 and V is TRBV19; D unclear. Trimming removed 5 bases from V and 4 bases from J, with 8 bases in between. Germline values: CDR1 LNHDA, CDR2 SQIVND (reference sequence). The CDR3 is 12 residues long. In DNA form, the CDR3 reads TGTGCCAGTAGTCGCGTTGGCACTGAAGCTTTCTTT. Amino acids: CASSRVGTEAFF.

The J gene is TRBJ1-2, the V gene TRBV7-2; D is perhaps TRBD1 (6 bases). V was trimmed by 1 base and J by 8 bases, leaving 17 bases between them. From germline, CDR1 is SGHTA and CDR2 FQGNSA. This CDR3 has 15 amino acids. The CDR3 DNA is TGTGCCAGCAGCTTAGGGGGGGGCGGAGTGAGGGGCTACACCTTC. As protein: CASSLGGGGVRGYTF.

The chain has TRBV4-3 and TRBJ1-2; D possibly corresponds to TRBD1 (5 bases). Trimming removed 3 bases at V and 4 bases at J, with 18 bases between. The CDR3 totals 16 residues. Germline V gene lookup returns CDR1 LGHNA and CDR2 YSLEER. The CDR3 DNA reads as TGCGCCAGCAGCCATGCCCCGGAGGGGCCTGGCTATGGCTACACCTTC. Its protein is CASSHAPEGPGYGYTF.

The chain combines TRBV5-6 with TRBJ2-7; TRBD1 agrees at 9 bases. This CDR3 contains 17 residues. Germline CDR1 reads SGHDT; CDR2 reads YYEEEE. The V segment lost 4 bases and the J segment 1 base; nucleotides outside the gene matches: 12. CDR3 nucleotides: TGTGCCAGCAGCAATGGCGGCGACAGGGGGTATTCCTACGAGCAGTACTTC. Translating it yields CASSNGGDRGYSYEQYF.

CDR3 nucleotide sequence: TGCGCCAGCAGCCAAGATTTCCCCGGTCGGGACAGTAGAGGAACCTACGAGCAGTACTTC. Encoded protein: CASSQDFPGRDSRGTYEQYF. This rearrangement joins TRBV4-1 to TRBJ2-7, with TRBD1 matching 7 bases. The CDR3 consists of 20 residues. Germline CDR1 MGHRA, CDR2 YSYEKL. V lost 0 bases and J lost 2; bases outside the gene matches: 19.

The chain links TRBV5-6 to TRBJ2-5; 11 nucleotides line up with TRBD1. CDR3 length equals 15 residues. V lost 4 bases and J lost 5; bases outside the gene matches: 7. CDR1 is SGHDT and CDR2 is YYEEEE in the germline V gene. CDR3 loop: CASSPGQGARETQYF. Here the CDR3 DNA reads TGTGCCAGCAGCCCAGGACAGGGGGCGAGGGAGACCCAGTACTTC.

The V gene is TRBV5-8, the J gene TRBJ1-1; D is unclear. V was cut by 0 bases and J by 1 base, with 10 bases left in between. The CDR3 spans 15 residues. Germline CDR1 SGHTS, CDR2 YDEGEE. The CDR3 reads CASSLVPVGNTEAFF. DNA of the CDR3: TGTGCCAGCAGCTTGGTGCCGGTCGGGAACACTGAAGCTTTCTTT.

This clone was detected once. The J gene is TRBJ1-2, the V gene TRBV30; possible D gene TRBD1, 5 bases. This CDR3 contains 14 residues. In germline, CDR1 is GTSNPN, CDR2 SVGIG (reference sequence). Trimming removed 3 bases from V and 5 bases from J, with 16 bases in between. The CDR3: CAWRDARVGYGYTF. As DNA, the CDR3 is TGTGCCTGGAGAGATGCCAGGGTGGGGTATGGCTACACCTTC. Together with reference TRBV30 and TRBJ1-2, the CDR3 gives the full variable domain: SQTIHQWPATLVQPVGSPLSLECTVEGTSNPNLYWYRQAAGRGLQLLFYSVGIGQISSEVPQNLSASRPQDRQFILSSKKLLLSDSGFYLCAWRDARVGYGYTFGSGTRLTVV.